This T cell receptor (beta chain) was recovered during a study of cytomegalovirus exposure and HLA in healthy donors (dated by TCRdb to the late 2010s). Turning to the overall study: According to a later analysis, one platform produced both the 110 or so validation repertoires and the 700 or so repertoires of the first cohort. The study was designed to test whether signatures of past pathogen exposure could be identified by cataloging public T cell receptors. A separate validation cohort of some 130 different subjects was used in addition to the roughly 700-subject first cohort. To predict cytomegalovirus infection status, the study combined high-throughput TCR immunosequencing, statistical association of individual TCRs with disease status, and machine learning.

Study-wide conclusions, independent of this receptor: Most TCR sequences were observed very rarely across donors, whereas some public TCRs were present in many individuals. In a later analysis, TCRs clustered in the first cohort were found to also tend to co-occur in the roughly 110 validation repertoires, with 94% of cluster scores above 0. A later analysis lacked HLA typing for the validation cohort, so it scored co-occurrence in that cohort across all 120 or so repertoires. It was suggested by the authors that the approach could potentially be generalized to other disease states and immunological phenotypes. In both the original and validation cohorts, the classifier was reported to diagnose cytomegalovirus status with high specificity and sensitivity. In the study, approximately 160 TCR beta chains were listed as associated with cytomegalovirus. Three of the identified cytomegalovirus-associated TCR beta chains were confirmed in vitro to be specific for cytomegalovirus antigens.

Library prep was done by the immunoSEQ multiplex PCR assay. On the study's bioinformatics: To diagnose cytomegalovirus status from the catalog of TCR beta chain sequences, a statistical classification framework was built. The immuneACCESS repertoire file appears here via TCRdb, limited to in-frame rearrangements. These files lack a portion of the clones; in checked studies, under half of the deficit traces to unresolved V genes, and the cause of the others is not known. Clone size and the V and J calls come from that table; the DNA yielded D and trimming. The sample contains some 200,000 clones, 84% of them found a single time. The ten largest clones take up around 2.8% of the sample. Many counts were recorded for this clone. The antigen it binds to is not known. Base quality data are lacking; no much larger clone is found one base away. The donors were included in the validation cohort of some 110 subjects, a group kept apart from the roughly 670-subject first cohort.

This clonotype originated in a woman between 18 and 30 years old in good health and CMV-seropositive. Sequencing was done on a sample of PBMCs.

CDR3 protein: CASGALTGQNSPLHF. The nucleotide sequence is given as TGTGCCAGCGGAGCCCTGACAGGGCAGAATTCACCCCTCCACTTT. The V and J genes are TRBV6-1 and TRBJ1-6, with 7 central nucleotides matching TRBD1. The germline V end is reduced by 8 bases and the J end by 7 bases; junction bases left unmatched: 11. The CDR3 sequence holds 15 residues, the cysteine and phenylalanine included. Left in the record is the CDR3 DNA by itself, 45 bases read in frame from the first base. The germline V gene provides CDR1 MNHNS and CDR2 SASEGT.